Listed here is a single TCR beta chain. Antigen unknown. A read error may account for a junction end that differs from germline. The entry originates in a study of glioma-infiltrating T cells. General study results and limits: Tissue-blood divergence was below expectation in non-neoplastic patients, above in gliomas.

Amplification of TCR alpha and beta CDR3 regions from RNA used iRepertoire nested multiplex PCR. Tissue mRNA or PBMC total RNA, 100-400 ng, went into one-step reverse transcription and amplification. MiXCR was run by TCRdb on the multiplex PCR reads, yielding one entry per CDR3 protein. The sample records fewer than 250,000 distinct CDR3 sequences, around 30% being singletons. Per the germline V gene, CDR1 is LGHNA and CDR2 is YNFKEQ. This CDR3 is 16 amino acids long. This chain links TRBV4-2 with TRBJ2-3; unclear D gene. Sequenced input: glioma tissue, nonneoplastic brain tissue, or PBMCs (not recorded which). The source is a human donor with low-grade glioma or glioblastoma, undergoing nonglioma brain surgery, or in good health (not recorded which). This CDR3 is CAGSQARLEASDTQYF. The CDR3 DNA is TGTGCCGGCAGCCAAGCAAGGCTAGAGGCGTCAGATACGCAGTATTTT.